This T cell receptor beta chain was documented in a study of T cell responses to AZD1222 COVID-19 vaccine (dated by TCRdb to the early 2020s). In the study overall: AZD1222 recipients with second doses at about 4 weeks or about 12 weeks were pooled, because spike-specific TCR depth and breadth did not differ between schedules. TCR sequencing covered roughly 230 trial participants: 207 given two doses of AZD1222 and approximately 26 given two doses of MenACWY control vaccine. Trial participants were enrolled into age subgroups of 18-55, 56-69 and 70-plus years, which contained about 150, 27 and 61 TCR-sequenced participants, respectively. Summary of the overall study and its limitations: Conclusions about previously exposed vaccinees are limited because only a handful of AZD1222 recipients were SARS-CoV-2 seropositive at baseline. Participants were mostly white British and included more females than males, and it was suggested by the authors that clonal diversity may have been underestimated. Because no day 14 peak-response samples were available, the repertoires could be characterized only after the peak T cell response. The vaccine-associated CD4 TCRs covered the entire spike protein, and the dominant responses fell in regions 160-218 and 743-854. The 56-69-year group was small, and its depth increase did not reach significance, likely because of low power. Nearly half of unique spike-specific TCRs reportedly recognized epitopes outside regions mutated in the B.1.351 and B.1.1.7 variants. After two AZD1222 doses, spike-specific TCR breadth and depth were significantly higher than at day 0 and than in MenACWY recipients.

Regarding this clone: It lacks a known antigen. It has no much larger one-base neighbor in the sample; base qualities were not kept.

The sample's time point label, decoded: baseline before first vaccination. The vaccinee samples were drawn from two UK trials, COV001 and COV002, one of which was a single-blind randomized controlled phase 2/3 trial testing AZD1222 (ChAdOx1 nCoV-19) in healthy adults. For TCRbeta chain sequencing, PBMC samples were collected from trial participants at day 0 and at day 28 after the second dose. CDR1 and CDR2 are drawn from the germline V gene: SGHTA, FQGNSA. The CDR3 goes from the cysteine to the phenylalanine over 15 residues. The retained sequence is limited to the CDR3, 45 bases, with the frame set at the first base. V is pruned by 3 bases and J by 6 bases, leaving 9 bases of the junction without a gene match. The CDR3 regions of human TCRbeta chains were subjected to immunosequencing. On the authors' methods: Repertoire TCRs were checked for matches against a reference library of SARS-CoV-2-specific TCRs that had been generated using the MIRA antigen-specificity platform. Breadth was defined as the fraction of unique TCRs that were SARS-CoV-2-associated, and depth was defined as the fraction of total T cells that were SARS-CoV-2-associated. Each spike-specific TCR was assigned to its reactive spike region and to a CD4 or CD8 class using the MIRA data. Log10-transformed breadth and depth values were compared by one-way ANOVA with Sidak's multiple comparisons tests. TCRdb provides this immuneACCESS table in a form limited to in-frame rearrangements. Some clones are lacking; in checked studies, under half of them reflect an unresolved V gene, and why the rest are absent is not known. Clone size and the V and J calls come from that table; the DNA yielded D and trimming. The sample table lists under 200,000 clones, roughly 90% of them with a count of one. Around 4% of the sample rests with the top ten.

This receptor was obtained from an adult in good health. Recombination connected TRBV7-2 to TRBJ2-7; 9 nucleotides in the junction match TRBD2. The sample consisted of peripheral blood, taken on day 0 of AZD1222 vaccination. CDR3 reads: CASSFWLAGPSEQYF. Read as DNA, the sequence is TGTGCCAGCAGCTTTTGGCTAGCGGGACCCTCCGAGCAGTACTTC. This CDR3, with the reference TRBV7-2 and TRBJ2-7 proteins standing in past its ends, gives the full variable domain GAGVSQSPSNKVTEKGKDVELRCDPISGHTALYWYRQSLGQGLEFLIYFQGNSAPDKSGLPSDRFSAERTGGSVSTLTIQRTQQEDSAVYLCASSFWLAGPSEQYFGPGTRLTVT.